What follows are 14 T cell receptor beta chains derived from one specimen sequenced in a study of blood T cell repertoires in COVID-19. The table came from immunoSEQ multiplex PCR; TCRdb's copy has only in-frame clones and leaves some out. The table lists 35,000 to 45,000 clones, nearly 90% of them singletons, with approximately 3% in the top ten. The sequencing input was peripheral blood. These receptors were taken from a man between 45 and 60 years old with active COVID-19.

The gene calls are TRBV19 and TRBJ2-4; TRBD1 is a possible D gene (6 bases). V dropped 3 bases and J dropped 7 bases, with 13 bases sitting between them. Germline CDR1 and CDR2: LNHDA and SQIVND (reference sequence). The CDR3 consists of 14 residues. CDR3 nucleotide sequence: TGTGCCAGTAGTATGGGGGACACGGGGAACATTCAGTACTTC. It translates to CASSMGDTGNIQYF.

The chain uses TRBV2 and TRBJ2-2; tentatively, D is TRBD2 (6 bases). CDR1 and CDR2 (germline): SNHLY, FYNNEI. V was pared by 3 bases and J by 4 bases, with 9 bases between. The CDR3 covers 14 residues. CDR3 DNA sequence: TGTGCCAGCAGTGAGGGGGGTTTCACCGGGGAGCTGTTTTTT. This encodes CASSEGGFTGELFF.

The CDR3 nucleotides read TGTGCCAGCAGCCCAACCGGGGGGTCGTTGCGTTCTGAAGCTTTCTTT. Amino acid sequence: CASSPTGGSLRSEAFF. The chain links TRBV28 to TRBJ1-1, with D maybe TRBD1 (5 bases). V gave up 6 bases and J gave up 6 bases, with 23 bases separating them. The length of the CDR3 is 16 residues. Germline CDR1 is MDHEN and CDR2 is SYDVKM.

The J gene is TRBJ1-1, the V gene TRBV7-9; perhaps TRBD1 as D (6 bases). The CDR3 consists of 14 residues. CDR1 SEHNR and CDR2 FQNEAQ come from the germline V gene (reference sequence). Trimming left V 5 bases short and J 11 bases short, with 21 bases between. The CDR3 nucleotides read TGTGCCAGCAGCCCCAACCCGGGACAAGGAAAGGCTTTCTTT. Protein: CASSPNPGQGKAFF.

This chain joins TRBV10-3 and TRBJ2-7, with 8 bases fitting TRBD1. The CDR3 runs to 14 residues. Germline V gives CDR1 ENHRY, CDR2 SYGVKD. V shed 4 bases and J 4 bases; nucleotides not matched to a gene: 6. In nucleotides, the CDR3 is TGTGCCATCAGTGCCGGGACAGGAGCTTACGAGCAGTACTTC. It encodes CAISAGTGAYEQYF.

The genes are TRBV7-6 and TRBJ1-3, with D possibly being TRBD1 (6 bases). The CDR3 contains 17 residues. The germline V gene encodes CDR1 SGHVS and CDR2 FNYEAQ. V dropped 1 base and J dropped 2 bases, with 15 bases sitting between them. The CDR3 region is CASSLEAGGPAGNTIYF. DNA for the CDR3: TGTGCCAGCAGCTTAGAGGCGGGGGGGCCGGCTGGAAACACCATATATTTT.

This clone was observed a single time. The CDR3 reads CASSSQGYGYTF. In nucleotides, the CDR3 is TGTGCCAGCAGTTCACAGGGGTATGGCTACACCTTC. This chain links TRBV28 with TRBJ1-2, with TRBD1 identical over 7 bases. Germline V gene data show CDR1 as MDHEN and CDR2 as SYDVKM. Trimming cost V 4 bases and J 5 bases; bases outside gene matches: 1. The length of the CDR3 is 12 residues.

This chain links TRBV12-3 or TRBV12-4 with TRBJ1-5; a weak D match, TRBD1 (6 bases). Trimming stripped 6 bases from V and 4 bases from J, with 10 bases between. This CDR3 region has 13 residues. DNA for the CDR3: TGTGCCAGCAGGCGGACAGAAAATCAGCCCCAGCATTTT. It yields the protein CASRRTENQPQHF.

This chain joins TRBV27 and TRBJ1-2; 9 bases are a match to TRBD1. This CDR3 is built from 15 residues. V trimming: 8 bases; J trimming: 4 bases; junction bases outside the gene matches: 11. CDR1 and CDR2 (germline): MNHEY, SMNVEV (reference sequence). Here the CDR3 reads CASGLPGQGFYGYTF. CDR3 nucleotides: TGTGCCAGCGGACTACCGGGACAGGGTTTCTATGGCTACACCTTC.

The J gene is TRBJ2-7, the V gene TRBV18; possible D gene TRBD2, 6 bases. The CDR3 is made up of 14 amino acids. The germline V gene has CDR1 KGHSH and CDR2 LQKENI. Trimming cost V 3 bases and J 3 bases, with 12 bases left between them. CDR3 bases: TGTGCCAGCTCACCTGGGGGGTTAAACTACGAGCAGTACTTC. Amino acid sequence: CASSPGGLNYEQYF.

The chain carries TRBV24-1 and TRBJ2-1; TRBD2 matches at 10 bases. With V trimmed by 6 bases and J by 7 bases, 2 bases remained unmatched. This CDR3 spans 13 amino acids. CDR1 and CDR2 (germline): KGHDR, SFDVKD. The CDR3 DNA follows: TGTGCCACCAGTAGCGGGGGGGTGAATGAGCAGTTCTTC. It specifies CATSSGGVNEQFF.

The J gene is TRBJ2-3, the V gene TRBV6-5; 10 bases fit TRBD1. From germline, CDR1 is MNHEY and CDR2 SVGAGI. V lost 8 bases to trimming and J lost 4 bases; unmatched junction nucleotides: 3. The CDR3 loop spans 13 amino acids. The CDR3 region has the DNA TGTGCCAGCGACAGGGGGCTGCCAGATACGCAGTATTTT. It yields the protein CASDRGLPDTQYF.

The gene calls are TRBV10-3 and TRBJ1-1, with a possible D match to TRBD1 (6 bases). Germline loops: CDR1 ENHRY, CDR2 SYGVKD. V lost 6 bases and J lost 4, with 15 bases in between. The CDR3 totals 14 residues. The CDR3 coding sequence is TGTGCCATCAGGCCAGAGGGGGTGGGCACTGAAGCTTTCTTT. Residues: CAIRPEGVGTEAFF.

V gene TRBV15 combines with J gene TRBJ1-4; 10 bases align to TRBD1. This CDR3 region has 15 residues. The germline gives CDR1 LNHNV, CDR2 YYDKDF (reference sequence). Trimming cost V 0 bases and J 6 bases; bases outside gene matches: 1. The CDR3, as DNA: TGTGCCACCAGCAGAGAAGGGACAGGGGATGAAAAACTGTTTTTT. Protein sequence: CATSREGTGDEKLFF.